This T cell receptor beta chain was recorded in a study of blood T cell repertoires in COVID-19. For the study at large: The origin of the acute and convalescent COVID-19 samples was the United States, Italy and Spain. Sample material is recorded as cDNA or gDNA derived from T cells, B-cell-depleted T cells, or PBMCs.

This clone has just one count. Authors' processing steps: Estimation of nucleated cell counts was performed using reference gene primer amplification. Method: immunoSEQ multiplex PCR; TCRdb's copy keeps in-frame clones and lacks some. Clone size and V and J calls were adopted from that table, with D and trimming inferred from the DNA. The data hold about 61,000 clones, with just under 85% observed a single time. Germline loops: CDR1 DFQATT, CDR2 SNEGSKA (reference sequence). The CDR3 consists of 16 residues. Trimming took off 3 bases at V and 0 bases at J, with 15 bases between the two ends. The sequenced material came from peripheral blood. The clonotype was recovered from a man between 65 and 79 years old with acute or convalescent COVID-19. The chain recombines TRBV20-1 with TRBJ2-1, with D tentatively TRBD1 (5 bases). The CDR3 DNA sequence: TGCAGTGCTAGTTCCAATGACAGAGGCTCCTACAATGAGCAGTTCTTC. Translated, it gives CSASSNDRGSYNEQFF.